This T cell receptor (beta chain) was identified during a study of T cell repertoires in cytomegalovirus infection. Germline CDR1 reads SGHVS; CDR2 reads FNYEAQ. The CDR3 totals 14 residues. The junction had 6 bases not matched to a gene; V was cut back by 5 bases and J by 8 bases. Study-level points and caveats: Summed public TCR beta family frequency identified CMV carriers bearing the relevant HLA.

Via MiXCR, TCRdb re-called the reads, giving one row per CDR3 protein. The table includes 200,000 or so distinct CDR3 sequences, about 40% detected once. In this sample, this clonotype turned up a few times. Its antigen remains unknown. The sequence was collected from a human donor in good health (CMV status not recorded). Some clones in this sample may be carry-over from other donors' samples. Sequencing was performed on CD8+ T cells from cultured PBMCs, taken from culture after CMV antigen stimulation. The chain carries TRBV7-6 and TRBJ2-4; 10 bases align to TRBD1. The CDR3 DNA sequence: TGTGCCAGCAGCACCCGGACAGGGGGGTACATTCAGTACTTC. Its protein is CASSTRTGGYIQYF.